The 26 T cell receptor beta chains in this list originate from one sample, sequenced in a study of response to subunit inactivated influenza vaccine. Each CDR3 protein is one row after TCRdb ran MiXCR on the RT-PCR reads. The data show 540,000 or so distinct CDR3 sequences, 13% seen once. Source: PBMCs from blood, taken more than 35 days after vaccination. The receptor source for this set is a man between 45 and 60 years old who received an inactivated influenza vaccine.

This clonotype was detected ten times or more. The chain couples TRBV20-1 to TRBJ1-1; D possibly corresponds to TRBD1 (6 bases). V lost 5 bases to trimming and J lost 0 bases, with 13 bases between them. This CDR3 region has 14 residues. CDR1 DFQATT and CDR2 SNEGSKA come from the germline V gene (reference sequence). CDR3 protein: CSASGATMNTEAFF. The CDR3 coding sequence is TGCAGTGCTTCAGGGGCCACCATGAACACTGAAGCTTTCTTT.

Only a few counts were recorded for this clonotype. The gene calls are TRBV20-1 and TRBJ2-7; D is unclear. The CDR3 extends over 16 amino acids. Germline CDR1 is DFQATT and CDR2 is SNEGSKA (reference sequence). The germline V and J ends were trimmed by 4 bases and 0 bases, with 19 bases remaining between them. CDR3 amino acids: CSAKPTLTDHSYEQYF. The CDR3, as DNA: TGCAGTGCTAAGCCCACCCTGACTGATCACTCCTACGAGCAGTACTTC.

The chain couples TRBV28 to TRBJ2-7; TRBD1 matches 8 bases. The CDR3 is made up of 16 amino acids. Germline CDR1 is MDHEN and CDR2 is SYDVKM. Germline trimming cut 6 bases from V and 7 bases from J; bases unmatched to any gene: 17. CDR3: CASRQTGTGRLKEQYF. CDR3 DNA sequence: TGTGCCAGCAGACAGACCGGGACAGGCCGATTAAAGGAGCAGTACTTC. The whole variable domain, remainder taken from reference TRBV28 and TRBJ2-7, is DVKVTQSSRYLVKRTGEKVFLECVQDMDHENMFWYRQDPGLGLRLIYFSYDVKMKEKGDIPEGYSVSREKKERFSLILESASTNQTSMYLCASRQTGTGRLKEQYFGPGTRLTVT.

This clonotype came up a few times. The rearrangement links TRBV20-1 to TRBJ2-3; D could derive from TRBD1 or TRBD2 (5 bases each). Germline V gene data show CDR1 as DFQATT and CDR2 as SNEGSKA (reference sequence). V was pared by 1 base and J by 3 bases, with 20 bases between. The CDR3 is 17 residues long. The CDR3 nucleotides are TGCAGTGCTAGAGTGTTATGGGACGGCAAACCTACAGATACGCAGTATTTT. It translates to CSARVLWDGKPTDTQYF.

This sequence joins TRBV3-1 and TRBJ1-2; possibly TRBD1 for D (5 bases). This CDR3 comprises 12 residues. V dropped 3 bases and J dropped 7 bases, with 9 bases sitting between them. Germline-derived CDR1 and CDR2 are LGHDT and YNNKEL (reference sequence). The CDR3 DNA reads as TGTGCCAGCAGCCAGGGACCAGGTGGCTACACCTTC. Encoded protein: CASSQGPGGYTF.

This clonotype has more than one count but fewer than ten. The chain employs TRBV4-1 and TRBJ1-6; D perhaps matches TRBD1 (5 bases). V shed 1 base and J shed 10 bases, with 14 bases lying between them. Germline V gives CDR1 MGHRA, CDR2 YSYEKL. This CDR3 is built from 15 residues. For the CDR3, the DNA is TGCGCCAGCAGCCAAGCGGCAGGGAGAGGATCACCCCTCCACTTT. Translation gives CASSQAAGRGSPLHF.

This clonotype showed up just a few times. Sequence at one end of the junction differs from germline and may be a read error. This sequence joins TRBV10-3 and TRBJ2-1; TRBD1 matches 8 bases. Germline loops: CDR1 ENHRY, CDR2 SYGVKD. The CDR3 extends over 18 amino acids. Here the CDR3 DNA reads TGTGCCAGCAGTGAGCCGACAGGGGCCCTGATTGCATACAATGAGCAGTTCTTC. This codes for CASSEPTGALIAYNEQFF.

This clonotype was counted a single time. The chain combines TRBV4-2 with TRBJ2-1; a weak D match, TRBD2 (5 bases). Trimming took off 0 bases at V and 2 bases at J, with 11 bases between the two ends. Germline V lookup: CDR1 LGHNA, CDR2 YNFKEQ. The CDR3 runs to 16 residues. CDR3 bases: TGTGCCAGCAGCCAAGATCGAGGGAGCGCCTACAATGAGCAGTTCTTC. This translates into CASSQDRGSAYNEQFF.

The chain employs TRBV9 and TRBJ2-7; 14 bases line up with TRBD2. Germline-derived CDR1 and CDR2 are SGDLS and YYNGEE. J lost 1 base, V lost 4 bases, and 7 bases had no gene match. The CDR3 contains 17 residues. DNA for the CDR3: TGTGCCAGCAGCCCCGGGACTAGCGGGAGTTCTTCCTACGAGCAGTACTTC. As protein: CASSPGTSGSSSYEQYF. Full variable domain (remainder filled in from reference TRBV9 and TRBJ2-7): DSGVTQTPKHLITATGQRVTLRCSPRSGDLSVYWYQQSLDQGLQFLIQYYNGEERAKGNILERFSAQQFPDLHSELNLSSLELGDSALYFCASSPGTSGSSSYEQYFGPGTRLTVT.

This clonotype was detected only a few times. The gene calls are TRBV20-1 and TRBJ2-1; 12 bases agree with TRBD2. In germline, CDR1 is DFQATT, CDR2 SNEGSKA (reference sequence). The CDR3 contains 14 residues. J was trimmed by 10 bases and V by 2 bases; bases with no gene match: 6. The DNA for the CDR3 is TGCAGTGCTAGAAATCTAGCGGGGGGGCCGGAGCAGTTCTTC. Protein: CSARNLAGGPEQFF.

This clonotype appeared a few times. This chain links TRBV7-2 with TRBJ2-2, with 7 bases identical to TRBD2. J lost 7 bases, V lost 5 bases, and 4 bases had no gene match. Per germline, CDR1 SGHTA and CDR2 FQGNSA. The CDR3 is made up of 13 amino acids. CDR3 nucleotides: TGTGCCAGCAGCGGCGGGAGCGGCGGGGAGCTGTTTTTT. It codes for CASSGGSGGELFF.

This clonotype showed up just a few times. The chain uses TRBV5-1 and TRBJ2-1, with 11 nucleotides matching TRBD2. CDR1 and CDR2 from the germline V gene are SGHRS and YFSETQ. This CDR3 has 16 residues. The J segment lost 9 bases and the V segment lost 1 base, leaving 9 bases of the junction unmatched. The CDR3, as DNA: TGCGCCAGCAGCTTGCAGACTAGCGGGACCGGGGGTGAGCAGTTCTTC. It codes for CASSLQTSGTGGEQFF.

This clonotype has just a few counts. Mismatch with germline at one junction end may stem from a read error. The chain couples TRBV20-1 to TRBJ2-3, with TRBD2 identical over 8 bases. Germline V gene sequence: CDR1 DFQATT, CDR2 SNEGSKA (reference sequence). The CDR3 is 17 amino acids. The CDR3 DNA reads TGCTGTGCTAGAGATCCGTGGGAGCGGGAGAACCCAGATACGCAGTATTTT. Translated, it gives CCARDPWERENPDTQYF.

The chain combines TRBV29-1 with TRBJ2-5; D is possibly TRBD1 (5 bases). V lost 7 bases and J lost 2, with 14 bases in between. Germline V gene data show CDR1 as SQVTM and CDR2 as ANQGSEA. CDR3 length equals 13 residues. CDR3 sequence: CSARSAGQETQYF. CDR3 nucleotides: TGCAGCGCCCGATCGGCAGGGCAAGAGACCCAGTACTTC.

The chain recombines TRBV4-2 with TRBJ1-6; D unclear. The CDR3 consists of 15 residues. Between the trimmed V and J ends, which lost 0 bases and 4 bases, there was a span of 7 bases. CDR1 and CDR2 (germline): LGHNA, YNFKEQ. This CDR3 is CASSQEDGYNSPLHF. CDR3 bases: TGTGCCAGCAGCCAAGAGGATGGATATAATTCACCCCTCCACTTT.

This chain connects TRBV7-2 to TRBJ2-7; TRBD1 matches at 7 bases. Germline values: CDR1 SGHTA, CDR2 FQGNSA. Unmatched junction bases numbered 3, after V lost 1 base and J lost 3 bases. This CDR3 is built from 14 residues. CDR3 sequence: CASSLGDSFYEQYF. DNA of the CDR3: TGTGCCAGCAGCTTAGGGGACAGCTTCTACGAGCAGTACTTC.

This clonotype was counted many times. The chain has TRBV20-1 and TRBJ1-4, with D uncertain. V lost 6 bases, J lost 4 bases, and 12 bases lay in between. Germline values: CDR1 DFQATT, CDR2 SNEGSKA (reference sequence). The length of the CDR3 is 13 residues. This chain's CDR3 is CSANDRNNEKLFF. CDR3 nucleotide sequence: TGCAGTGCAAACGACCGCAATAATGAAAAACTGTTTTTT.

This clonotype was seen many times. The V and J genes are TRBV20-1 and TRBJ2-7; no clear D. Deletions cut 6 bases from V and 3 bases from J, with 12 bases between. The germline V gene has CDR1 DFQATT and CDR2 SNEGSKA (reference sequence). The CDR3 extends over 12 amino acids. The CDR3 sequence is CSAHRSGYEQYF. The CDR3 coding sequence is TGCAGTGCCCATAGATCCGGCTACGAGCAGTACTTC.

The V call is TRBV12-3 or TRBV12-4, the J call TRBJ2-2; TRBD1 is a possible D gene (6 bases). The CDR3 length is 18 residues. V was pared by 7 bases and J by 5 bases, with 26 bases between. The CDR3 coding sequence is TGTGCCAGCACCCCTTCACTAACGTCCGGGACACGTACCGGGGAGCTGTTTTTT. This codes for CASTPSLTSGTRTGELFF.

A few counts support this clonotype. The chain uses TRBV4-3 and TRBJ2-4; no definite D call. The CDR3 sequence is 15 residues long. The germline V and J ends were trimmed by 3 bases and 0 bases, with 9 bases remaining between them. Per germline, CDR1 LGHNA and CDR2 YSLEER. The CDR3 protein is CASSQSGVAKNIQYF. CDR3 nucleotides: TGCGCCAGCAGCCAGTCCGGTGTAGCCAAAAACATTCAGTACTTC.

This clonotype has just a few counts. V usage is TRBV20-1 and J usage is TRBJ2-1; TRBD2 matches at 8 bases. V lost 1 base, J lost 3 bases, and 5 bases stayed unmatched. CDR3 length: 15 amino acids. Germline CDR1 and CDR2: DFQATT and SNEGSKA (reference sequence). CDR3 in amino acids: CSARVLAAVYNEQFF. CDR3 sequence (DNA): TGCAGTGCTAGAGTACTAGCGGCCGTCTACAATGAGCAGTTCTTC.

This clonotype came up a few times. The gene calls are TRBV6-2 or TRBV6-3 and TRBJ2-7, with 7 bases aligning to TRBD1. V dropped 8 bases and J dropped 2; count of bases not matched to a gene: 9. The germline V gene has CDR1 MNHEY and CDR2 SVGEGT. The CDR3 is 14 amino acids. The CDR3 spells CASAHTTGPYEQYF. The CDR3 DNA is TGTGCCAGCGCCCACACGACAGGGCCCTACGAGCAGTACTTC.

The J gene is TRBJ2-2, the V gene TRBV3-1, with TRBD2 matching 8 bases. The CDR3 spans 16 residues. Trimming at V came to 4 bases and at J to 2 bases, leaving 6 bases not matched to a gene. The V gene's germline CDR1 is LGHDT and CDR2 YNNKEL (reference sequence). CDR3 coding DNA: TGTGCCAGCAGCCGAGCGGGAGCGGGTAACACCGGGGAGCTGTTTTTT. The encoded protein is CASSRAGAGNTGELFF.

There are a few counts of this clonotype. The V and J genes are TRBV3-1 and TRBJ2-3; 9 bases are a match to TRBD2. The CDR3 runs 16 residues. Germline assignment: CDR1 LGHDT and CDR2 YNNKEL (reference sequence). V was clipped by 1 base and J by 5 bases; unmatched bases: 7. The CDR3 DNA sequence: TGTGCCAGCAGCCAAGGCAGGCGGGGGGGCCTAGATACGCAGTATTTT. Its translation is CASSQGRRGGLDTQYF.

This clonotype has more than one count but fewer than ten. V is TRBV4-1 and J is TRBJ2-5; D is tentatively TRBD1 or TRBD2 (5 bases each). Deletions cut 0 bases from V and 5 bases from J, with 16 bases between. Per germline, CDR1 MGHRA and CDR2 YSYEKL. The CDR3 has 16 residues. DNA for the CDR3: TGCGCCAGCAGCCAAGAGGCAAGGGGAGTAGGGGAGACCCAGTACTTC. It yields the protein CASSQEARGVGETQYF.

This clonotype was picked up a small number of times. The CDR3 is CATSDRTGETSYGYTF. CDR3 in DNA: TGTGCCACCAGTGACCGAACAGGAGAAACCTCCTATGGCTACACCTTC. The chain joins TRBV24-1 to TRBJ1-2, with D possibly TRBD1 on 5 matching bases. The CDR3 covers 16 residues. Germline CDR1 reads KGHDR; CDR2 reads SFDVKD. The V gene lost 4 bases and the J gene lost 4 bases, with 18 bases spanning the gap.